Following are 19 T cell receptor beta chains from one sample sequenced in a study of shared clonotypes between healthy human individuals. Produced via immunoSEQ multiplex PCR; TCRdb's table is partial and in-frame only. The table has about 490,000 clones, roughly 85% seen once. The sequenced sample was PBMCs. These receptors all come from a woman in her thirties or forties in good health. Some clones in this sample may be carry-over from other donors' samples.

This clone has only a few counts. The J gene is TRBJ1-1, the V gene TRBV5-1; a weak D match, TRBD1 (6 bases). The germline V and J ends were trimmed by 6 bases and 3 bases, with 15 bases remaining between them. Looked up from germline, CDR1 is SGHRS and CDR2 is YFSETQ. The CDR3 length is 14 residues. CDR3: CASNPQGGDTEAFF. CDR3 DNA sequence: TGCGCCAGCAATCCACAGGGAGGGGACACTGAAGCTTTCTTT.

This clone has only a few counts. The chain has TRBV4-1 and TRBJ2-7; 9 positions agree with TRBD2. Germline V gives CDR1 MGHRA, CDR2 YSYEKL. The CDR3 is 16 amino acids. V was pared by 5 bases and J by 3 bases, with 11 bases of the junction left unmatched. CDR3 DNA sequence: TGCGCCAGCAGCTTTACTAGCGGGCCATCCCACTACGAGCAGTACTTC. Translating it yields CASSFTSGPSHYEQYF.

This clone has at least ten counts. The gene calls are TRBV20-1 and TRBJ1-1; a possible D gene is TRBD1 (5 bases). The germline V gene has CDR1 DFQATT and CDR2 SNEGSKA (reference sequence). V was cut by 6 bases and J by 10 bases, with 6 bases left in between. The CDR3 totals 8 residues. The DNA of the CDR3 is TGCAGTGCGGGGGGAGCTTTCTTT. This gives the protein CSAGGAFF.

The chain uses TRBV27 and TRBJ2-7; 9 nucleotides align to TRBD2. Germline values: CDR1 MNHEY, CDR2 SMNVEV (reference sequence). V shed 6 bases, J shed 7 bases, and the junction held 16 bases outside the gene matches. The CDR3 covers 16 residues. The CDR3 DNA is TGTGCCAGCAGCCCCCGAATGGCGGGAGGGTTAAAGGAGCAGTACTTC. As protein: CASSPRMAGGLKEQYF.

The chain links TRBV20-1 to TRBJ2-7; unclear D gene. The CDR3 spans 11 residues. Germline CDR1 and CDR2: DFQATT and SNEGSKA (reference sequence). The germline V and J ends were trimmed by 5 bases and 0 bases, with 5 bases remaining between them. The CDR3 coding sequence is TGCAGTGCTGACTTCTCCTACGAGCAGTACTTC. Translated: CSADFSYEQYF.

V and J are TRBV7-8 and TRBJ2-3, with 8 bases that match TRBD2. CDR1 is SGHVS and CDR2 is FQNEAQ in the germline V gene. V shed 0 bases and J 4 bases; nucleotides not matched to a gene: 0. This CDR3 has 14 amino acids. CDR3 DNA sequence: TGTGCCAGCAGCTTAGCGACTAGCGCAGATACGCAGTATTTT. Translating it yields CASSLATSADTQYF. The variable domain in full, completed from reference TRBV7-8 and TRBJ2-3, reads GAGVSQSPRYKVAKRGQDVALRCDPISGHVSLFWYQQALGQGPEFLTYFQNEAQLDKSGLPSDRFFAERPEGSVSTLKIQRTQQEDSAVYLCASSLATSADTQYFGPGTRLTVL.

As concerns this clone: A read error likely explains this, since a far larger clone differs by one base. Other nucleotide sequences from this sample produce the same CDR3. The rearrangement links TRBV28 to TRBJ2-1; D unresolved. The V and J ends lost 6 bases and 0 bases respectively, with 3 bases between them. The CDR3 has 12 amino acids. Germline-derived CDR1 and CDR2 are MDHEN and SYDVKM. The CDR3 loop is CASSLSYNEQFF. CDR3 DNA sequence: TGTGCCAGCAGCCTCTCCTACAATGAGCAGTTCTTC. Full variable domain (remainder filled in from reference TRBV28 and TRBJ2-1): DVKVTQSSRYLVKRTGEKVFLECVQDMDHENMFWYRQDPGLGLRLIYFSYDVKMKEKGDIPEGYSVSREKKERFSLILESASTNQTSMYLCASSLSYNEQFFGPGTRLTVL.

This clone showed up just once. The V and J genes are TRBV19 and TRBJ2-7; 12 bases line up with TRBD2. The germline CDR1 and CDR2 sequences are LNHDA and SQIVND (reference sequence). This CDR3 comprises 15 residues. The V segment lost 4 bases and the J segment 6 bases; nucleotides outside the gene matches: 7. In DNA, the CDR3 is TGTGCCAGTAGTACACCGGGACTAGCGGGTTTCGAGCAGTACTTC. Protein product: CASSTPGLAGFEQYF.

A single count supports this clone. The CDR3 region is CASSPRTGSSGNTIYF. For the CDR3, the DNA is TGTGCCAGCAGCCCCCGGACAGGATCGTCTGGAAACACCATATATTTT. The chain joins TRBV9 to TRBJ1-3; the match to TRBD1 covers 7 bases. Germline trimming cut 4 bases from V and 1 base from J; bases unmatched to any gene: 8. The germline CDR1 and CDR2 sequences are SGDLS and YYNGEE. This CDR3 spans 16 amino acids.

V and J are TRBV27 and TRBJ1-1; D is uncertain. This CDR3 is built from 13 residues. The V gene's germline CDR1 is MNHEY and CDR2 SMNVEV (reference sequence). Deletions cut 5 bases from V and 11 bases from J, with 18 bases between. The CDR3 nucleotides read TGTGCCAGCAGTCCACGGGTCCCCTCGAGGGCTTTCTTT. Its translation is CASSPRVPSRAFF.

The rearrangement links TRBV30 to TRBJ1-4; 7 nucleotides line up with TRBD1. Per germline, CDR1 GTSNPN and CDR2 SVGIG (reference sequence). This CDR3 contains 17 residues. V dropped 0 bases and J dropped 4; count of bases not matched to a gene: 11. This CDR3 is CAWSVPRDRALNEKLFF. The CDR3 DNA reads TGTGCCTGGAGTGTACCCCGAGACAGGGCACTTAATGAAAAACTGTTTTTT. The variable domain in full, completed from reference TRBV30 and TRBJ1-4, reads SQTIHQWPATLVQPVGSPLSLECTVEGTSNPNLYWYRQAAGRGLQLLFYSVGIGQISSEVPQNLSASRPQDRQFILSSKKLLLSDSGFYLCAWSVPRDRALNEKLFFGSGTQLSVL.

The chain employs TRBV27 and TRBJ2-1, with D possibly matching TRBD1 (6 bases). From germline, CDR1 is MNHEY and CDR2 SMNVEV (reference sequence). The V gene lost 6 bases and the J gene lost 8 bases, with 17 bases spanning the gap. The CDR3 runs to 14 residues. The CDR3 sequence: CASSRVGHLDEQFF. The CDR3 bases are TGTGCCAGCAGCCGAGTGGGACACCTGGATGAGCAGTTCTTC.

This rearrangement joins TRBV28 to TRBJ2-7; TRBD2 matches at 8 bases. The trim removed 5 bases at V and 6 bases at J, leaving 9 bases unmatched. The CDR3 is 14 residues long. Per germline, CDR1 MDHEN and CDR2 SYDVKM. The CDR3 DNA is TGTGCCAGCAGTACCCCCGGCGGGAGGTTCGAGCAGTACTTC. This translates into CASSTPGGRFEQYF.

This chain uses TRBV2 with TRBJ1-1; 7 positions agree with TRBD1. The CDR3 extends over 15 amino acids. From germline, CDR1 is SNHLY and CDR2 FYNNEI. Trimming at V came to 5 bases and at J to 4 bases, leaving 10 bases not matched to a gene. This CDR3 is CASSSRGLGSTEAFF. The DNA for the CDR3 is TGTGCCAGCAGTTCCAGGGGGTTGGGGTCCACTGAAGCTTTCTTT.

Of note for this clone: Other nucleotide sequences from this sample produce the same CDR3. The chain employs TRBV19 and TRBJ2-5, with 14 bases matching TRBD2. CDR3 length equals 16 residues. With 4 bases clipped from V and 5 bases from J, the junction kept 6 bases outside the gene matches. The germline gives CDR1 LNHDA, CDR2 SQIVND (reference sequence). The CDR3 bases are TGTGCCAGTAGTAGGGGGACTAGCGGGAGAGGGGAGACCCAGTACTTC. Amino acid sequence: CASSRGTSGRGETQYF.

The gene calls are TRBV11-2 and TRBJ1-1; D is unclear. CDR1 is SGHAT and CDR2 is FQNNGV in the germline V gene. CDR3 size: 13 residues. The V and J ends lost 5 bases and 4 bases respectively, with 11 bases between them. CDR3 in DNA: TGTGCCAGCAGCGCCCCGGCCCCCACTGAAGCTTTCTTT. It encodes CASSAPAPTEAFF.

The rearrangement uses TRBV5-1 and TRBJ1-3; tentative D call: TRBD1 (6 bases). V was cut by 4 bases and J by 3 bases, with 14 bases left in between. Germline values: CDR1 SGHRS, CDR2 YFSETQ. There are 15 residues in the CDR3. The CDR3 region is CASSGTGSDGNTIYF. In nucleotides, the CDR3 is TGCGCCAGCAGCGGCACAGGGTCTGATGGAAACACCATATATTTT.

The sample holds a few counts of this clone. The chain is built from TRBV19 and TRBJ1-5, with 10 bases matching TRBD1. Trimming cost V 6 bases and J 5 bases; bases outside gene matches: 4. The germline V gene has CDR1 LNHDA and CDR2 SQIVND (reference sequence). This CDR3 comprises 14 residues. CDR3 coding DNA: TGTGCCAGTAGGACAGGGGGCGATGATCAGCCCCAGCATTTT. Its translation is CASRTGGDDQPQHF.

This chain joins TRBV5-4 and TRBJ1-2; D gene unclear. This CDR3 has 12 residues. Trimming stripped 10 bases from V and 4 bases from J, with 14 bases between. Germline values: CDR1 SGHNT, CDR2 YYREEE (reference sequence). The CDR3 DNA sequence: TGTGCCGCCAGCGATAGATCCTATGGCTACACCTTC. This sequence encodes CAASDRSYGYTF.